Listed below are T cell receptor beta chains from one sample, sequenced in a study of blood T cell repertoires in COVID-19. Libraries were prepared by immunoSEQ multiplex PCR; TCRdb keeps only in-frame clonotypes and omits some of them. The sample yields about 280,000 clones, approximately 84% seen once. The material sequenced was peripheral blood. These receptors were collected from a woman aged 25 to 39 who had recovered from COVID-19. Each CDR3 is given with its conserved first and last residue. Each record gives: V gene, J gene, D gene, clone size, CDR3 DNA, CDR3 protein. The D gene is left open where the match is weak. Clone size is not always given. Where it is, it says once, few, many or a class for expanded clones.

v_gene: TRBV6-5
j_gene: TRBJ1-5
d_gene: -
abundance: -
CDR3nt: TGTGCCAGCAGGCCAGGGGAAGTCCAGCCCCAGCATTTT
CDR3aa: CASRPGEVQPQHF

v_gene: TRBV2
j_gene: TRBJ1-4
d_gene: TRBD1
abundance: -
CDR3nt: TGTGCCAGCAGTCCGGGACAGGGATTAGCAACTAATGAAAAACTGTTTTTT
CDR3aa: CASSPGQGLATNEKLFF

v_gene: TRBV6-5
j_gene: TRBJ2-7
d_gene: -
abundance: few
CDR3nt: TGTGCCAGCAGGGAGGGGACCCAGAGCTCCTACGAGCAGTACTTC
CDR3aa: CASREGTQSSYEQYF

v_gene: TRBV5-1
j_gene: TRBJ2-7
d_gene: TRBD1
abundance: -
CDR3nt: TGCGCCAGCAGCTTCGGACAGGCGGCCGAGCAGTACTTC
CDR3aa: CASSFGQAAEQYF

v_gene: TRBV5-1
j_gene: TRBJ1-5
d_gene: -
abundance: -
CDR3nt: TGCGCCAGCAGCCCCGGCGGAGCAGCTAATCAGCCCCAGCATTTT
CDR3aa: CASSPGGAANQPQHF

v_gene: TRBV5-8
j_gene: TRBJ2-7
d_gene: -
abundance: -
CDR3nt: TGTGCCAGCAGCTTGGTTCCCAGGTTTCAGGCCTACGAGCAGTACTTC
CDR3aa: CASSLVPRFQAYEQYF

v_gene: TRBV2
j_gene: TRBJ2-1
d_gene: -
abundance: -
CDR3nt: TGTGCCAGCAGTGGAGACAGGACCTGGCAGTTCTTC
CDR3aa: CASSGDRTWQFF

v_gene: TRBV6-5
j_gene: TRBJ1-4
d_gene: -
abundance: -
CDR3nt: TGTGCCAGCAGTTACGTAGGGGGGGGAGAAAAACTGTTTTTT
CDR3aa: CASSYVGGGEKLFF

v_gene: TRBV19
j_gene: TRBJ2-2
d_gene: TRBD1
abundance: -
CDR3nt: TGTGCCAGTAGTATCACAGGGGCGAACACCGGGGAGCTGTTTTTT
CDR3aa: CASSITGANTGELFF

v_gene: TRBV6-5
j_gene: TRBJ2-7
d_gene: TRBD2
abundance: -
CDR3nt: TGTGCCAGCAGGTCGACTAGCGGGGGTTACGAGCAGTACTTC
CDR3aa: CASRSTSGGYEQYF

v_gene: TRBV4-3
j_gene: TRBJ2-1
d_gene: -
abundance: -
CDR3nt: TGCGCCAGCAGCCAATTTCTAGCGTCCTCCTACAATGAGCAGTTCTTC
CDR3aa: CASSQFLASSYNEQFF

v_gene: TRBV7-9
j_gene: TRBJ2-3
d_gene: TRBD2
abundance: once
CDR3nt: TGTGCCAGCAGCCCAGCGGGGGGGCGGGAGAAAGATACGCAGTATTTT
CDR3aa: CASSPAGGREKDTQYF

v_gene: TRBV28
j_gene: TRBJ2-3
d_gene: -
abundance: -
CDR3nt: TGTGCCAGCACACGGTATAGCACAGATACGCAGTATTTT
CDR3aa: CASTRYSTDTQYF

v_gene: TRBV28
j_gene: TRBJ1-5
d_gene: -
abundance: -
CDR3nt: TGTGCCAGCAGTTTCGATCAAACAGTCAATCAGCCCCAGCATTTT
CDR3aa: CASSFDQTVNQPQHF

v_gene: TRBV20-1
j_gene: TRBJ2-1
d_gene: TRBD2
abundance: -
CDR3nt: TGCAGTGCTAGTGAGGGACTAGCATATGAGCAGTTCTTC
CDR3aa: CSASEGLAYEQFF

v_gene: TRBV5-1
j_gene: TRBJ2-3
d_gene: TRBD2
abundance: -
CDR3nt: TGCGCCAGCAGCTTGGGGACTAGCGGGGTTTCTAGCACAGATACGCAGTATTTT
CDR3aa: CASSLGTSGVSSTDTQYF

v_gene: TRBV7-9
j_gene: TRBJ2-1
d_gene: -
abundance: -
CDR3nt: TGTGCCAGCAGCACCCAGGCCGGGGTGCGGTTCTTC
CDR3aa: CASSTQAGVRFF

v_gene: TRBV2
j_gene: TRBJ2-7
d_gene: -
abundance: -
CDR3nt: TGTGCCAGCAGTGAAGGGGGCACGGCCTACGAGCAGTACTTC
CDR3aa: CASSEGGTAYEQYF

v_gene: TRBV7-9
j_gene: TRBJ2-3
d_gene: -
abundance: -
CDR3nt: TGTGCCAGCAGCTCAGGTGGGTGGTTGGGCTCAGATACGCAGTATTTT
CDR3aa: CASSSGGWLGSDTQYF

v_gene: TRBV5-4
j_gene: TRBJ2-5
d_gene: -
abundance: -
CDR3nt: TGTGCCAGCAGCCTCGGGCGGGGCCAAGAGACCCAGTACTTC
CDR3aa: CASSLGRGQETQYF

v_gene: TRBV11-3
j_gene: TRBJ2-2
d_gene: TRBD2
abundance: once
CDR3nt: TGTGCCAGCAGCCCCGGACTAGCGGATACCGGGGAGCTGTTTTTT
CDR3aa: CASSPGLADTGELFF

v_gene: TRBV5-1
j_gene: TRBJ2-3
d_gene: TRBD1
abundance: -
CDR3nt: TGCGCCAGCAGCTTCTACAGGGGAGATACGCAGTATTTT
CDR3aa: CASSFYRGDTQYF

v_gene: TRBV2
j_gene: TRBJ2-4
d_gene: -
abundance: -
CDR3nt: TGTGCCAGCAACGGGGATGGAAGAAACATTCAGTACTTC
CDR3aa: CASNGDGRNIQYF

v_gene: TRBV19
j_gene: TRBJ1-5
d_gene: TRBD1
abundance: few
CDR3nt: TGTGCCAGTAGTACCTGGACAGGGGATGAAGGGTTAGGGCAACAGCCCCAGCATTTT
CDR3aa: CASSTWTGDEGLGQQPQHF

v_gene: TRBV7-9
j_gene: TRBJ1-3
d_gene: TRBD1
abundance: -
CDR3nt: TGTGCCAGCAGCTTAGAGACAGGGGCTGGAAACACCATATATTTT
CDR3aa: CASSLETGAGNTIYF

v_gene: TRBV2
j_gene: TRBJ1-1
d_gene: -
abundance: -
CDR3nt: TGTGCCAGCCGAGGAGCCTTTAACACTGAAGCTTTCTTT
CDR3aa: CASRGAFNTEAFF

v_gene: TRBV9
j_gene: TRBJ2-5
d_gene: -
abundance: -
CDR3nt: TGTGCCAGCAGCGCTCGGGGGTACCCTGGGGAGGAGACCCAGTACTTC
CDR3aa: CASSARGYPGEETQYF

v_gene: TRBV3-1/TRBV3-2
j_gene: TRBJ2-1
d_gene: TRBD2
abundance: -
CDR3nt: TGTGCCAGCTCACATGGAGGGCCTAGCGGGAGACAGCAGTTCTTC
CDR3aa: CASSHGGPSGRQQFF

v_gene: TRBV28
j_gene: TRBJ1-1
d_gene: -
abundance: -
CDR3nt: TGTGCCAGCAGCCGACATTCAGGGGCAACTGAAGCTTTCTTT
CDR3aa: CASSRHSGATEAFF

v_gene: TRBV28
j_gene: TRBJ1-3
d_gene: -
abundance: -
CDR3nt: TGTGCCAGCAGTTTAGGCAGGGCCTCTGGAAACACCATATATTTT
CDR3aa: CASSLGRASGNTIYF

v_gene: TRBV7-6
j_gene: TRBJ1-4
d_gene: -
abundance: -
CDR3nt: TGTGCCAGCAGCCCCGGGGGGCGGGAAAAACTGTTTTTT
CDR3aa: CASSPGGREKLFF

v_gene: TRBV11-2
j_gene: TRBJ1-5
d_gene: TRBD1
abundance: few
CDR3nt: TGTGCCAGCAGCTTAGGACGGGACAGTCTTAGCAATCAGCCCCAGCATTTT
CDR3aa: CASSLGRDSLSNQPQHF

v_gene: TRBV15
j_gene: TRBJ1-2
d_gene: TRBD1
abundance: -
CDR3nt: TGTGCCACCAGCAGAGAGAGAGGGACAGGCAATGGCTACACCTTC
CDR3aa: CATSRERGTGNGYTF

v_gene: TRBV27
j_gene: TRBJ1-2
d_gene: TRBD1
abundance: -
CDR3nt: TGTGCCAGCAGTGAATACAGGGGGCTGGGGGGCTACACCTTC
CDR3aa: CASSEYRGLGGYTF

v_gene: TRBV14
j_gene: TRBJ2-3
d_gene: TRBD2
abundance: few
CDR3nt: TGTGCCAGCAGCCAAAGGCGGGAGAACACAGATACGCAGTATTTT
CDR3aa: CASSQRRENTDTQYF

v_gene: TRBV30
j_gene: TRBJ2-3
d_gene: TRBD2
abundance: -
CDR3nt: TGTGCCTGGAGTGTGCGGGGGGCAACAGATACGCAGTATTTT
CDR3aa: CAWSVRGATDTQYF

v_gene: TRBV19
j_gene: TRBJ2-3
d_gene: TRBD2
abundance: -
CDR3nt: TGTGCCAGTAGTGCCGGGACTAGAAGCACAGATACGCAGTATTTT
CDR3aa: CASSAGTRSTDTQYF

v_gene: TRBV30
j_gene: TRBJ2-2
d_gene: TRBD2
abundance: -
CDR3nt: TGTGCGTCGAAATCACCCCGGGGGGTCGACACCGGGGAGCTGTTTTTT
CDR3aa: CASKSPRGVDTGELFF

v_gene: TRBV3-1/TRBV3-2
j_gene: TRBJ2-2
d_gene: -
abundance: -
CDR3nt: TGTGCCAGCAGCCCAGGGCCCAACTTTGGGTCCGGGGAGCTGTTTTTT
CDR3aa: CASSPGPNFGSGELFF

v_gene: TRBV4-1
j_gene: TRBJ1-1
d_gene: -
abundance: -
CDR3nt: TGCGCCAGCAGTTGGCCGAACACTGAAGCTTTCTTT
CDR3aa: CASSWPNTEAFF

v_gene: TRBV10-3
j_gene: TRBJ2-5
d_gene: -
abundance: -
CDR3nt: TGTGCCATCAGACCTACAGGGACGGGAGAGACCCAGTACTTC
CDR3aa: CAIRPTGTGETQYF

v_gene: TRBV2
j_gene: TRBJ2-7
d_gene: TRBD2
abundance: -
CDR3nt: TGTGCCAGCTGGACTAGCGGGGGGGCGGAGAAATTCCCACCCTACGAGCAGTACTTC
CDR3aa: CASWTSGGAEKFPPYEQYF

v_gene: TRBV5-8
j_gene: TRBJ2-6
d_gene: TRBD1
abundance: -
CDR3nt: TGTGCCAGCAGCTTGGTAGGACAGGGTGTGGGGGCCAACGTCCTGACTTTC
CDR3aa: CASSLVGQGVGANVLTF

v_gene: TRBV21-1
j_gene: TRBJ2-7
d_gene: -
abundance: once
CDR3nt: TGTGCCAGCAGCAAGGAGGGACAGGGTTTCGGCTACGAGCAGTACTTC
CDR3aa: CASSKEGQGFGYEQYF

v_gene: TRBV29-1
j_gene: TRBJ2-3
d_gene: -
abundance: -
CDR3nt: TGCAGCGTTCCCTTTCCCCCCGATACGCAGTATTTT
CDR3aa: CSVPFPPDTQYF

v_gene: TRBV5-1
j_gene: TRBJ1-1
d_gene: TRBD1
abundance: few
CDR3nt: TGCGCCAGCAGCTCGACAGGGACGAACACTGAAGCTTTCTTT
CDR3aa: CASSSTGTNTEAFF

v_gene: TRBV18
j_gene: TRBJ2-2
d_gene: -
abundance: -
CDR3nt: TGTGCCAGCTCACCCCGGGACTCTAACACCGGGGAGCTGTTTTTT
CDR3aa: CASSPRDSNTGELFF

v_gene: TRBV6-5
j_gene: TRBJ1-1
d_gene: -
abundance: -
CDR3nt: TGTGCCAGCAGGGTGACAGAGATGAACACTGAAGCTTTCTTT
CDR3aa: CASRVTEMNTEAFF

v_gene: TRBV6-2/TRBV6-3
j_gene: TRBJ1-5
d_gene: TRBD1
abundance: once
CDR3nt: TGTGCCAGCAGCCTCACCGGACAGGGGGCGGTTCAGCCCCAGCATTTT
CDR3aa: CASSLTGQGAVQPQHF

v_gene: TRBV5-1
j_gene: TRBJ2-5
d_gene: TRBD1
abundance: -
CDR3nt: TGCGCCAGCAGCTTGTCCCAAACAGGGGCTGAGACCCAGTACTTC
CDR3aa: CASSLSQTGAETQYF

v_gene: TRBV30
j_gene: TRBJ2-7
d_gene: TRBD2
abundance: -
CDR3nt: TGTGCCTGGGGGATGGGACTAGTGGCGTACGAGCAGTACTTC
CDR3aa: CAWGMGLVAYEQYF

v_gene: TRBV20-1
j_gene: TRBJ2-3
d_gene: -
abundance: -
CDR3nt: TGCAGTGCTAGTTTTGTCTTTGTAGCGGAAGAGTCGGAAGATACGCAGTATTTT
CDR3aa: CSASFVFVAEESEDTQYF

v_gene: TRBV5-1
j_gene: TRBJ1-6
d_gene: -
abundance: -
CDR3nt: TGCGCCAGCAGCGATACAGATTCACCCCTCCACTTT
CDR3aa: CASSDTDSPLHF

v_gene: TRBV27
j_gene: TRBJ1-2
d_gene: -
abundance: -
CDR3nt: TGTGCCAGCAAAAGGGGGTCGGGGCAGATCAGCAGGGATGGCTACACCTTC
CDR3aa: CASKRGSGQISRDGYTF

v_gene: TRBV28
j_gene: TRBJ1-2
d_gene: TRBD1
abundance: -
CDR3nt: TGTGCCAGCAGTGCCCGTGACAGGGGAGGCTATGGCTACACCTTC
CDR3aa: CASSARDRGGYGYTF

v_gene: TRBV24-1
j_gene: TRBJ2-5
d_gene: -
abundance: -
CDR3nt: TGTGCCACCAGTGATTTCGACAGAAAGCAAGAGACCCAGTACTTC
CDR3aa: CATSDFDRKQETQYF

v_gene: TRBV5-6
j_gene: TRBJ2-7
d_gene: -
abundance: -
CDR3nt: TGTGCCAGCAGCTCCGGACAGCCAAACTACGAGCAGTACTTC
CDR3aa: CASSSGQPNYEQYF

v_gene: TRBV19
j_gene: TRBJ1-1
d_gene: TRBD1
abundance: -
CDR3nt: TGTGCCAGTAGACCGGGACAGGGAGGAAACACTGAAGCTTTCTTT
CDR3aa: CASRPGQGGNTEAFF